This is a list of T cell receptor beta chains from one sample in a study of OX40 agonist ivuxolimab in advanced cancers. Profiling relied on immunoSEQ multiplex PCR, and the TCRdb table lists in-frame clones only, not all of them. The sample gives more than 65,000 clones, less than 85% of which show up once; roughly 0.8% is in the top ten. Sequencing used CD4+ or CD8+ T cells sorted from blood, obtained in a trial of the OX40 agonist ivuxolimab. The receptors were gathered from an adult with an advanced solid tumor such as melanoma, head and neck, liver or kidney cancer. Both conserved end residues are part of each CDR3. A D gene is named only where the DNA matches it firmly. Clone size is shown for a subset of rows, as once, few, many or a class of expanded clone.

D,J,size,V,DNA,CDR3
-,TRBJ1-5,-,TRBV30,TGTGCCTGGACCTCAGACGGGGCTCATCAGCCCCAGCATTTT,CAWTSDGAHQPQHF
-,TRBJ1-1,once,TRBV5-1,TGCGCCAGCAGCTTGATAGGGGAGAACACTGAAGCTTTCTTT,CASSLIGENTEAFF
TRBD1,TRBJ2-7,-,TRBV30,TGTGCCTGGAGGATCAGGGGGCTGGACGAGCAGTACTTC,CAWRIRGLDEQYF
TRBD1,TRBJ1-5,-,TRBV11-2,TGTGCCAGCAGCCGGGGACAGGGAGGCAATCAGCCCCAGCATTTT,CASSRGQGGNQPQHF
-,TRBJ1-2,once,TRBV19,TGTGCCAGTAGTATAGACAGGGATCGTGGCTACACCTTC,CASSIDRDRGYTF
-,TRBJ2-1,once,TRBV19,TGTGCCAGTAGTATTGTTGATGGCAGGAGCTACAATGAGCAGTTCTTC,CASSIVDGRSYNEQFF
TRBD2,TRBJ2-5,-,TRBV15,TGTGCCACCAGCAGAGACACGGGACTAGCGGGAGAGACCCAGTACTTC,CATSRDTGLAGETQYF
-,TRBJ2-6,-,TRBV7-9,TGTGCCAGCAGCCCTGACAGACCCTCTGGGGCCAACGTCCTGACTTTC,CASSPDRPSGANVLTF
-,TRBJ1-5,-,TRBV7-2,TGTGCCAGCAGCTTAGAGAGGGGAGGGAATCAGCCCCAGCATTTT,CASSLERGGNQPQHF
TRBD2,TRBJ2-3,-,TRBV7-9,TGTGCCAGCAGCTTAGGGAGCGGGGGTTACACAGATACGCAGTATTTT,CASSLGSGGYTDTQYF
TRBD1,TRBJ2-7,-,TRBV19,TGTGCCAGTAGGGTGACCGGGACAGGATTCTACGAGCAGTACTTC,CASRVTGTGFYEQYF
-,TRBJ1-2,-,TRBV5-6,TGTGCCAGCAGCTTGGGCCTTCACTATGGCTACACCTTC,CASSLGLHYGYTF
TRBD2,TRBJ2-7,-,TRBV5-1,TGCGCCAGCAGCAGTAGCGGGAGGGAGTACGAGCAGTACTTC,CASSSSGREYEQYF
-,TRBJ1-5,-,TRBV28,TGTGCCAGCAGTTCCCCCTCGACAGTTTCCAATCAGCCCCAGCATTTT,CASSSPSTVSNQPQHF
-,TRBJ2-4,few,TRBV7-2,TGTGCCAGCACCCAATGGACTCAAGGCAAAAACATTCAGTACTTC,CASTQWTQGKNIQYF
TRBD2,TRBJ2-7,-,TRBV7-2,TGTGCCAGCAGCTTAGCAGCGGGGGGGCTCAACGAGCAGTACTTC,CASSLAAGGLNEQYF
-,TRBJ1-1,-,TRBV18,TGTGCCAGCTCACCACCGGGCCCCGCTGGAACTGAAGCTTTCTTT,CASSPPGPAGTEAFF
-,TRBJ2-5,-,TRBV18,TGTGCCAGCTCACCATTTATGGGGGGGCGTCGGCAAGAGACCCAGTACTTC,CASSPFMGGRRQETQYF
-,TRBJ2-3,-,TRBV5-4,TGTGCCAGCAGCAAGGGCGGGCGAACAGATACGCAGTATTTT,CASSKGGRTDTQYF
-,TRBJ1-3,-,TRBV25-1,TGTGCCAGCAGTGGCTCTGGAAACACCATATATTTT,CASSGSGNTIYF
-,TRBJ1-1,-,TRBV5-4,TGTGCCAGCAAGGTCTGGGGGCCGGGTACTGAAGCTTTCTTT,CASKVWGPGTEAFF
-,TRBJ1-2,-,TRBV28,TGTGCCAGCAGTCAAGAGGGGTCTTACTATGGCTACACCTTC,CASSQEGSYYGYTF
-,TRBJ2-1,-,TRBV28,TGTGCCAGCAGTTCAAGAACACCAGTCTCCTACAATGAGCAGTTCTTC,CASSSRTPVSYNEQFF
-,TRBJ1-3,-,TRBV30,TGTGCCCTAGGAACAACAGGGATCGGAAACACCATATATTTT,CALGTTGIGNTIYF
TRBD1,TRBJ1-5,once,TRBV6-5,TGTGCCAGCAGTCCACAGGGGGCGAGCAATCAGCCCCAGCATTTT,CASSPQGASNQPQHF
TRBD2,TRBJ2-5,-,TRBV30,TGTGCCTGGAGTCCCCCGGGACTAGCGGGGATAGGGACCCAGTACTTC,CAWSPPGLAGIGTQYF
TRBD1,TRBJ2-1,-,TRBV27,TGTGCCAGCAGGCAACCGGGACAGCACAATGAGCAGTTCTTC,CASRQPGQHNEQFF
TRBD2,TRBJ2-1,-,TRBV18,TGTGCCAGCTCACCGGGACTAGCGGGAGCCTACAATGAGCAGTTCTTC,CASSPGLAGAYNEQFF
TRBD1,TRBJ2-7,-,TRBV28,TGTGCCAGCAGTTCTGAGGGGCAGGGGGCGGTGGTGCAGTACTTC,CASSSEGQGAVVQYF
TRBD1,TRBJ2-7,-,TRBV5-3,TGTGCCAGAAGCCAGCCGGGACAGGGGGGATACGAGCAGTACTTC,CARSQPGQGGYEQYF
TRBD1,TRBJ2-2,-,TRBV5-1,TGCGCCAGCACCCTGGGGGGACAGGGGAAAGCCGGGGAGCTGTTTTTT,CASTLGGQGKAGELFF
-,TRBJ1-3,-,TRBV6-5,TGTGCCAGCAGTTTCAAGTGGAGTAGTGGAAACACCATATATTTT,CASSFKWSSGNTIYF